This T cell receptor (beta chain) was profiled in a study of regulatory T cells in long-lasting Graves disease. The V and J ends lost 1 base and 7 bases respectively, with 17 bases between them. This CDR3 contains 16 residues. Germline CDR1 and CDR2: LNHNV and YYDKDF (reference sequence). TCR beta libraries were built with iRepertoire HTBI primers and Arm-PCR of CDR3 regions. Using its own MiXCR run on the multiplex PCR reads, TCRdb lists one record per CDR3 protein. The repertoire has roughly 520,000 distinct CDR3 sequences, around 12% of them found once; the top ten carry around 9.3%. Time point given: newly diagnosed GD, antithyroid drugs for less than 3 months. PBMCs provided the RNA from which the TCR library was made. American Thyroid Association guidelines were used to diagnose Graves' disease. An endocrinology department located in Xi'an, China, was where the patients came from. This clonotype was observed a handful of times.

These data are also associated with another study on T cells in Graves' hyperthyroidism and ophthalmopathy. That work states: When ophthalmopathy did not progress within 18 months, Graves' hyperthyroidism was considered stable.

This chain joins TRBV15 and TRBJ1-5; the D gene is possibly TRBD1 (5 bases). The source was peripheral blood mononuclear cells (PBMCs), collected at new diagnosis, from a patient treated with antithyroid drugs. The TCR was taken from a woman aged 25 to 39 with Graves disease. The CDR3 reads CATSRGGTDTSQPQHF. DNA of the CDR3: TGTGCCACCAGCAGAGGTGGGACCGACACCTCACAGCCCCAGCATTTT.